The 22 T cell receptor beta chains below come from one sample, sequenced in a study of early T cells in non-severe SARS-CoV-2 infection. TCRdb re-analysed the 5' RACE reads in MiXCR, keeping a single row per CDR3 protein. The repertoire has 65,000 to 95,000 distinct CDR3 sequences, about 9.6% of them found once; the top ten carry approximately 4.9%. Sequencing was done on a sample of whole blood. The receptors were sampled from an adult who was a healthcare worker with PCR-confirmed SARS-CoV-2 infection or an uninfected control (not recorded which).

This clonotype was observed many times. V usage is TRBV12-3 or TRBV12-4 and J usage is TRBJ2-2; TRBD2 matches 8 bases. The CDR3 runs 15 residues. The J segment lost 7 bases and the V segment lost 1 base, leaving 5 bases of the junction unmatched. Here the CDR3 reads CASSLGAGVGGELFF. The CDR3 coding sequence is TGTGCCAGCAGTTTAGGAGCGGGAGTGGGCGGGGAGCTGTTTTTT.

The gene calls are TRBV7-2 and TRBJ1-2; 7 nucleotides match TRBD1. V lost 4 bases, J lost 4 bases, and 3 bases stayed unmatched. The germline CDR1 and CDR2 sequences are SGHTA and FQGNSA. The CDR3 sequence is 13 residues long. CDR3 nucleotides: TGTGCCAGCAGCTCCTCAGGGGGCTATGGCTACACCTTC. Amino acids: CASSSSGGYGYTF.

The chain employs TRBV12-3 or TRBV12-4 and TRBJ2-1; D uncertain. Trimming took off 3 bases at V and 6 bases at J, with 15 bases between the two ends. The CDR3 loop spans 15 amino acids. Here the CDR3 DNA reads TGTGCCAGCAGTTTTCCTCTCACAACCCTCAATGAGCAGTTCTTC. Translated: CASSFPLTTLNEQFF.

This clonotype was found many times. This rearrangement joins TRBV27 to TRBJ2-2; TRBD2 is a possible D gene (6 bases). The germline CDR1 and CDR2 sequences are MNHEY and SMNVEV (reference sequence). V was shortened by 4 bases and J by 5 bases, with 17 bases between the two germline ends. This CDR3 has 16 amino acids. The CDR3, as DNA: TGTGCCAGCAGTTCGGACGGGACTCGAGGGACCGGGGAGCTGTTTTTT. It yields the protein CASSSDGTRGTGELFF.

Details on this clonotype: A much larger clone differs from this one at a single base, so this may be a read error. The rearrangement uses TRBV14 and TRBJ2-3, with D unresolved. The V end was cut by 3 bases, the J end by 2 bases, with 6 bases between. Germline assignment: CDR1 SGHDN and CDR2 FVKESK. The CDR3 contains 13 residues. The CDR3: CASSHPNTDTQYF. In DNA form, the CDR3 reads TGTGCCAGCAGCCACCCTAACACAGATACGCAGTATTTT.

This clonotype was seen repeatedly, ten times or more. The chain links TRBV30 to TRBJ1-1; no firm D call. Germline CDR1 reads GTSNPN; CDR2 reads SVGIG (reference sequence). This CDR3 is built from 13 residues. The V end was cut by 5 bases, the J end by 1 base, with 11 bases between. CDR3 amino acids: CAWRRDSNTEAFF. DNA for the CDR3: TGTGCCTGGCGTAGGGATTCGAACACTGAAGCTTTCTTT.

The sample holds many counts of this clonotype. This CDR3 reads CSASRYEQYF. In nucleotides, the CDR3 is TGCAGTGCTAGTCGTTACGAGCAGTACTTC. V gene TRBV20-1 combines with J gene TRBJ2-7; D ambiguous. Germline V gives CDR1 DFQATT, CDR2 SNEGSKA (reference sequence). This CDR3 has 10 residues. Between the trimmed V and J ends, which lost 3 bases and 4 bases, there was a span of 4 bases.

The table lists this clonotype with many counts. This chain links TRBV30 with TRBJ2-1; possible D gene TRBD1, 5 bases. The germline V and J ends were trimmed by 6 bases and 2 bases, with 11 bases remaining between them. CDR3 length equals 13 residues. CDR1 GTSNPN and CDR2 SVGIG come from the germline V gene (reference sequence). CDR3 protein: CACPKGPYNEQFF. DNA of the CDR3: TGTGCCTGCCCCAAGGGGCCCTACAATGAGCAGTTCTTC.

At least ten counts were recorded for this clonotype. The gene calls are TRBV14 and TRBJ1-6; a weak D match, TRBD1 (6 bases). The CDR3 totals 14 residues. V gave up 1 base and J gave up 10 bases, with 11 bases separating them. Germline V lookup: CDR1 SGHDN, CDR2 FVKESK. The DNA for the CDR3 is TGTGCCAGCAGCCAAGGCACAGGGACCTCACCCCTCCACTTT. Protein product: CASSQGTGTSPLHF.

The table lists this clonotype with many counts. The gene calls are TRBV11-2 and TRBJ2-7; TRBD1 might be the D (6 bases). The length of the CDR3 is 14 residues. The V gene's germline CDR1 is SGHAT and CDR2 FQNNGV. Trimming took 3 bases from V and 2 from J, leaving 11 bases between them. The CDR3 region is CASSFGRGPYEQYF. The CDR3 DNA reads TGTGCCAGCAGCTTCGGCAGGGGCCCCTACGAGCAGTACTTC.

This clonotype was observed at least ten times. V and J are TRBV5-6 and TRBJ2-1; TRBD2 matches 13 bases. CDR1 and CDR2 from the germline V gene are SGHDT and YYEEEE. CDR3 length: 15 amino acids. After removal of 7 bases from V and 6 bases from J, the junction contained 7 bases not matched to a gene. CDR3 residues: CASGRWTSGSNEQFF. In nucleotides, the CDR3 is TGTGCCAGCGGGCGTTGGACTAGCGGGAGCAATGAGCAGTTCTTC. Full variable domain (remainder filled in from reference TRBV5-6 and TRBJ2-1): DAGVTQSPTHLIKTRGQQVTLRCSPKSGHDTVSWYQQALGQGPQFIFQYYEEEERQRGNFPDRFSGHQFPNYSSELNVNALLLGDSALYLCASGRWTSGSNEQFFGPGTRLTVL.

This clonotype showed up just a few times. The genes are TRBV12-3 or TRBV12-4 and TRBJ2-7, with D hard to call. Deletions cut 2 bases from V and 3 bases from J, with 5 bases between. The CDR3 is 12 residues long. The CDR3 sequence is CASSLHNYEQYF. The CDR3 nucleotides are TGTGCCAGCAGTTTACATAACTACGAGCAGTACTTC.

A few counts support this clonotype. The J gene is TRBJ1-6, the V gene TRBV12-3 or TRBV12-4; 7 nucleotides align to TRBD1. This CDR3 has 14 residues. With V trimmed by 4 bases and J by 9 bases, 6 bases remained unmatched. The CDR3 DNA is TGTGCCAGCAGTTCGACAGGGTCTATTTCACCCCTCCACTTT. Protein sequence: CASSSTGSISPLHF.

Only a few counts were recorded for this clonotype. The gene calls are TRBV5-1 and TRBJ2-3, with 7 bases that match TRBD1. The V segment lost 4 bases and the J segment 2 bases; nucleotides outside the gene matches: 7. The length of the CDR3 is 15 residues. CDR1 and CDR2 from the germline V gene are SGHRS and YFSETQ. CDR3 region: CASSLQGSFTDTQYF. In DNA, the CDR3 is TGCGCCAGCAGCCTACAGGGGTCTTTCACAGATACGCAGTATTTT.

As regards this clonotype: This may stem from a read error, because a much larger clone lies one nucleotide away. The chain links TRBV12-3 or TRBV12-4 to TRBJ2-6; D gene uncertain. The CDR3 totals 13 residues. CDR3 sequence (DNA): TGTACCAGCAGTTTCTCTGGGGCCAACGTCCTGACTTTC. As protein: CTSSFSGANVLTF.

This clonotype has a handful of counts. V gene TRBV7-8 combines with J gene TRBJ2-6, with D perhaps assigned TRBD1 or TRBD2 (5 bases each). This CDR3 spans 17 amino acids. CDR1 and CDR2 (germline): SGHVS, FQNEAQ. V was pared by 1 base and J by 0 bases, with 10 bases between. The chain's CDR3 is CASSLGYGGSGANVLTF. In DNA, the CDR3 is TGTGCCAGCAGCTTAGGGTATGGGGGCTCTGGGGCCAACGTCCTGACTTTC.

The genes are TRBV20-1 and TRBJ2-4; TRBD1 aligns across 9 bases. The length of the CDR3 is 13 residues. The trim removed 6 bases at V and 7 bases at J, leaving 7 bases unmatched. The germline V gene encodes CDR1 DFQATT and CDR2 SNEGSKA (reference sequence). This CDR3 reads CSAPRQGGNIQYF. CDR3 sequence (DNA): TGCAGTGCCCCGAGACAGGGGGGGAACATTCAGTACTTC.

The CDR3 is CSVAYWTSQDGRHEQFF. CDR3 in DNA: TGCAGCGTTGCCTACTGGACTAGCCAGGACGGACGGCATGAGCAGTTCTTC. The chain is built from TRBV29-1 and TRBJ2-1, with TRBD2 identical over 8 bases. The CDR3 has 17 residues. Germline loops: CDR1 SQVTM, CDR2 ANQGSEA. The J segment lost 8 bases and the V segment lost 4 bases, leaving 19 bases of the junction unmatched.

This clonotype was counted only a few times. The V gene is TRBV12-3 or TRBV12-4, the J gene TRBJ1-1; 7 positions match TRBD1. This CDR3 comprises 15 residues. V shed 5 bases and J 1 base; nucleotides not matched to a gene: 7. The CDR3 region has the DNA TGTGCCAGCAGTCTCTACCGGGACAGGAACACTGAAGCTTTCTTT. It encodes CASSLYRDRNTEAFF.

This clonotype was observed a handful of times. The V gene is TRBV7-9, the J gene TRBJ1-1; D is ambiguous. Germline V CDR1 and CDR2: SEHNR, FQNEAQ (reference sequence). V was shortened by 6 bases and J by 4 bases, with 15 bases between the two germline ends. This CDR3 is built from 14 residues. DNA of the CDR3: TGTGCCAGCAGTTTTAGGGAATCGGGCACTGAAGCTTTCTTT. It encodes CASSFRESGTEAFF. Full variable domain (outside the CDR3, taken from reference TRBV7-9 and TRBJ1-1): DTGVSQNPRHKITKRGQNVTFRCDPISEHNRLYWYRQTLGQGPEFLTYFQNEAQLEKSRLLSDRFSAERPKGSFSTLEIQRTEQGDSAMYLCASSFRESGTEAFFGQGTRLTVV.

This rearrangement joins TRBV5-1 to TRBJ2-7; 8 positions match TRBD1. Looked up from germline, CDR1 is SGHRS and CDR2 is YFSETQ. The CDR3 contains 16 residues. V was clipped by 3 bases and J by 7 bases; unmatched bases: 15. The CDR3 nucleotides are TGCGCCAGCAGCTCCTCAACCGAGACAGGGGTTAATGAGCAGTACTTC. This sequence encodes CASSSSTETGVNEQYF.

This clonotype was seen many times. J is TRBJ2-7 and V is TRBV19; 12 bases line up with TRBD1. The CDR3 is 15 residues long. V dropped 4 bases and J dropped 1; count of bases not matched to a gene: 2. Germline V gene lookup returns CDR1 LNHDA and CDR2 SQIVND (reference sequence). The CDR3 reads CASSKGQGASYEQYF. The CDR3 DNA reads TGTGCCAGTAGTAAGGGACAGGGGGCTTCCTACGAGCAGTACTTC.